The 30 T cell receptor beta chains presented below share a single source sample, sequenced in a study of regulatory T cells in long-lasting Graves disease. Relying on iRepertoire HTBI primers and Arm-PCR of CDR3 regions, the team built TCR beta libraries. TCRdb itself ran the multiplex PCR reads through MiXCR, one entry per CDR3 protein. This sample has more than 350,000 distinct CDR3 sequences, with roughly 21% found just once. The time point denotes: persistent/refractory GD, antithyroid drugs over 5 years with positive TRAb. Extracted PBMC RNA gave rise to the TCR library. Sequences were derived from peripheral blood mononuclear cells (PBMCs), sampled when the disease was refractory, from a patient treated with antithyroid drugs. Source of these receptors: a female donor with Graves disease.

This clonotype was detected ten times or more. This sequence joins TRBV7-6 and TRBJ1-2, with 9 bases that match TRBD1. J gave up 5 bases and V 3 bases, and 7 bases lay outside the gene matches. Germline V gene lookup returns CDR1 SGHVS and CDR2 FNYEAQ. CDR3 length: 15 residues. The CDR3 nucleotides are TGTGCCAGCAGCTTTGGACAGGGGACGAGTTATGGCTACACCTTC. This sequence encodes CASSFGQGTSYGYTF.

The chain carries TRBV20-1 and TRBJ2-7; perhaps TRBD2 as D (6 bases). CDR1 is DFQATT, CDR2 SNEGSKA, per germline (reference sequence). The CDR3 runs 13 residues. Trimming removed 5 bases from V and 2 bases from J, with 13 bases in between. CDR3 region: CSAGGTDPYEQYF. The CDR3 DNA reads as TGCAGTGCTGGGGGGACGGACCCCTACGAGCAGTACTTC.

The chain joins TRBV20-1 to TRBJ2-7, with D perhaps TRBD1 (6 bases). Looked up from germline, CDR1 is DFQATT and CDR2 is SNEGSKA (reference sequence). Trimming stripped 2 bases from V and 3 bases from J, with 8 bases between. The CDR3 sequence is 12 residues long. CDR3 amino acids: CSARTGIYEQYF. The CDR3 region has the DNA TGCAGTGCTAGAACAGGGATCTACGAGCAGTACTTC.

This rearrangement joins TRBV28 to TRBJ2-1, with 9 bases aligning to TRBD1. The CDR3 has 15 residues. CDR1 is MDHEN and CDR2 is SYDVKM in the germline V gene. Trimming removed 2 bases from V and 9 bases from J; junction bases left unmatched: 8. The CDR3 protein is CASSLPGQGIFEQFF. DNA for the CDR3: TGTGCCAGCAGTTTACCGGGACAGGGAATTTTTGAGCAGTTCTTC.

This clonotype showed up many times. The J gene is TRBJ1-6, the V gene TRBV2; 7 bases fit TRBD1. The germline gives CDR1 SNHLY, CDR2 FYNNEI. V shed 7 bases, J shed 6 bases, and the junction held 12 bases outside the gene matches. The CDR3 has 16 amino acids. Written as DNA, the CDR3 is TGTGCCAGCAACTATCAGGGACAGACTATTAATTCACCCCTCCACTTT. Amino acid sequence: CASNYQGQTINSPLHF.

A word on this clonotype: Since the CDR3 does not end with the conserved phenylalanine or tryptophan, this likely comes from a read error. The chain has TRBV28 and TRBJ2-7; perhaps TRBD1 as D (5 bases). Germline-derived CDR1 and CDR2 are MDHEN and SYDVKM. The V end lost 1 base, the J end lost 3 bases, and 10 bases lay between the germline ends. The CDR3 has 14 residues. The DNA of the CDR3 is TGTGCCAGCAGTTTATCTCAGGGTATCTACGAGCAGTACCTC. Its protein is CASSLSQGIYEQYL.

V is TRBV19 and J is TRBJ1-5; D not resolved. Germline V gene data show CDR1 as LNHDA and CDR2 as SQIVND (reference sequence). V was clipped by 2 bases and J by 0 bases, with 26 bases between them. The CDR3 runs 21 residues. The CDR3 is CASSIPPGGGQSHYSNQPQHF. CDR3 nucleotides: TGTGCCAGTAGTATACCCCCCGGCGGAGGCCAATCCCATTATAGCAATCAGCCCCAGCATTTT.

This clonotype was seen ten or more times. J is TRBJ2-7 and V is TRBV2; TRBD2 agrees at 7 bases. The V and J ends lost 8 bases and 3 bases, in that order; junction bases with no gene match: 4. The CDR3 contains 12 residues. Germline V CDR1 and CDR2: SNHLY, FYNNEI. The CDR3 loop reads CASFGGVYEQYF. DNA for the CDR3: TGTGCCAGCTTTGGGGGGGTCTACGAGCAGTACTTC.

This clonotype has at least ten counts. The chain recombines TRBV14 with TRBJ2-2; the D is unclear. The CDR3 is made up of 15 amino acids. CDR1 and CDR2 (germline): SGHDN, FVKESK. Between the trimmed V and J ends, which lost 2 bases and 0 bases, there was a span of 7 bases. DNA for the CDR3: TGTGCCAGCAGCCAACAGCAGACGAACACCGGGGAGCTGTTTTTT. Protein product: CASSQQQTNTGELFF.

This clonotype appeared a single time. The chain combines TRBV7-2 with TRBJ1-1, with 8 bases identical to TRBD1. V was clipped by 6 bases and J by 3 bases; unmatched bases: 6. The germline CDR1 and CDR2 sequences are SGHTA and FQGNSA. The CDR3 totals 14 residues. CDR3 DNA sequence: TGTGCCAGCAGGGACGGGACAGGTTACACTGAAGCTTTCTTT. Protein: CASRDGTGYTEAFF. Based on the CDR3 plus reference TRBV7-2 and TRBJ1-1, the full variable domain is GAGVSQSPSNKVTEKGKDVELRCDPISGHTALYWYRQSLGQGLEFLIYFQGNSAPDKSGLPSDRFSAERTGGSVSTLTIQRTQQEDSAVYLCASRDGTGYTEAFFGQGTRLTVV.

This chain connects TRBV11-2 to TRBJ2-7; TRBD1 matches 8 bases. The V segment lost 0 bases and the J segment 3 bases; nucleotides outside the gene matches: 13. The CDR3 consists of 18 residues. Germline V gene sequence: CDR1 SGHAT, CDR2 FQNNGV. The CDR3 region has the DNA TGTGCCAGCAGCTTAGATTGGGGGGAAGACAGGGGTCTCTACGAGCAGTACTTC. This codes for CASSLDWGEDRGLYEQYF.

The chain is built from TRBV28 and TRBJ1-4; D is unresolved. The CDR3 extends over 12 amino acids. V shed 2 bases and J shed 8 bases, with 6 bases lying between them. Germline V CDR1 and CDR2: MDHEN, SYDVKM. CDR3 residues: CASSLHLEKLFF. In DNA, the CDR3 is TGTGCCAGCAGTTTACACTTAGAAAAACTGTTTTTT.

The chain has TRBV6-1 and TRBJ2-6; D gene uncertain. The CDR3 sequence is 13 residues long. Deletions cut 10 bases from V and 1 base from J, with 8 bases between. Germline CDR1 and CDR2: MNHNS and SASEGT. The CDR3 is CATGLSGANVLTF. In DNA form, the CDR3 reads TGTGCCACAGGTTTGTCTGGGGCCAACGTCCTGACTTTC.

This clonotype was seen ten or more times. CDR3 bases: TGTGCCAGCAGTTTAGGGCGGTCGCTGGACGAGCAGTACTTC. Translation: CASSLGRSLDEQYF. The rearrangement uses TRBV12-3 or TRBV12-4 and TRBJ2-7, with D unclear. CDR3 length: 14 residues. Trimming removed 1 base at V and 5 bases at J, with 12 bases between.

The J gene is TRBJ1-1, the V gene TRBV7-9; D is ambiguous. Trimming removed 4 bases at V and 1 base at J, with 16 bases between. Germline assignment: CDR1 SEHNR and CDR2 FQNEAQ (reference sequence). The length of the CDR3 is 16 residues. In nucleotides, the CDR3 is TGTGCCAGCAGCTCTCAACCCACCCCGGGGAACACTGAAGCTTTCTTT. It translates to CASSSQPTPGNTEAFF.

The chain has TRBV20-1 and TRBJ2-3; no definite D call. The CDR3 is 14 residues long. Trimming pared 0 bases from V and 0 bases from J, leaving 7 bases between. The germline V gene encodes CDR1 DFQATT and CDR2 SNEGSKA (reference sequence). For the CDR3, the DNA is TGCAGTGCTAGAGATAGGGCTAGCACAGATACGCAGTATTTT. Translation gives CSARDRASTDTQYF.

This clonotype has a handful of counts. The J gene is TRBJ2-1, the V gene TRBV18; D may be TRBD1 or TRBD2 (5 bases each). The CDR3 sequence is 13 residues long. The ends were cut back, 6 bases at V and 3 bases at J, with 9 bases in the middle. CDR1 is KGHSH and CDR2 is LQKENI in the germline V gene. The CDR3 region has the DNA TGTGCCAGCTCGGGGGACCTCTACAATGAGCAGTTCTTC. As protein: CASSGDLYNEQFF.

This clonotype has a handful of counts. V gene TRBV5-5 combines with J gene TRBJ2-7; D is uncertain. The ends were cut back, 0 bases at V and 1 base at J, with 11 bases in the middle. The CDR3 loop spans 15 amino acids. CDR1 and CDR2 from the germline V gene are SGHKS and YYEKEE (reference sequence). CDR3 sequence: CASSLEFSDSYEQYF. CDR3 sequence (DNA): TGTGCCAGCAGCTTGGAGTTCTCCGATTCCTACGAGCAGTACTTC.

The rearrangement links TRBV5-4 to TRBJ2-5, with 9 bases matching TRBD2. The germline CDR1 and CDR2 sequences are SGHNT and YYREEE (reference sequence). This CDR3 comprises 14 residues. Unmatched junction bases numbered 7, after V lost 6 bases and J lost 4 bases. CDR3 residues: CASTVSGSGETQYF. For the CDR3, the DNA is TGTGCCAGCACCGTTAGCGGGAGTGGAGAGACCCAGTACTTC.

V is TRBV7-8 and J is TRBJ2-7; maybe TRBD1 (5 bases). Germline-derived CDR1 and CDR2 are SGHVS and FQNEAQ. V lost 4 bases, J lost 6 bases, and 13 bases lay in between. The CDR3 length is 13 residues. The CDR3 sequence: CASSSLGPVEQYF. As DNA, the CDR3 is TGTGCCAGCAGCTCCTTGGGGCCCGTCGAGCAGTACTTC.

A word on this clonotype: The likely explanation is a read error, given a far larger clone one base away. The chain has TRBV10-2 and TRBJ1-4; TRBD1 is a possible D gene (6 bases). This CDR3 has 17 residues. CDR1 WSHSY and CDR2 SAAADI come from the germline V gene. The CDR3: CASADPYPGTPNEELFF. CDR3 in DNA: TGTGCCAGCGCGGATCCTTACCCCGGGACACCTAATGAAGAACTGTTTTTT.

A remark on this clonotype: It is likely a read error: a sequence one base away is far more abundant. This chain joins TRBV28 and TRBJ2-7, with D possibly matching TRBD1 (6 bases). The CDR3 is made up of 14 amino acids. CDR1 MDHEN and CDR2 SYDVKM come from the germline V gene. The V end was cut by 7 bases, the J end by 10 bases, with 23 bases between. The CDR3 loop is CASNSQGFQEAQYF. The CDR3 region has the DNA TGTGCCAGCAACTCACAGGGTTTCCAAGAGGCCCAGTACTTC.

This clonotype was counted a few times. This chain joins TRBV20-1 and TRBJ2-1; 9 nucleotides align to TRBD1. Germline V gene data show CDR1 as DFQATT and CDR2 as SNEGSKA (reference sequence). V gave up 3 bases and J gave up 7 bases; unmatched junction bases: 4. The CDR3 has 13 residues. The CDR3 coding sequence is TGCAGTGCTAGCCGGGACAGGGAGAATGAGCAGTTCTTC. The encoded protein is CSASRDRENEQFF.

Many counts were recorded for this clonotype. V and J are TRBV2 and TRBJ2-7; D is undetermined. Trimming left V 6 bases short and J 6 bases short, with 9 bases between. Per germline, CDR1 SNHLY and CDR2 FYNNEI. CDR3 size: 11 residues. CDR3 bases: TGTGCCAGCAGGGGCGGTCTCGAGCAGTACTTC. Protein sequence: CASRGGLEQYF.

This clonotype was found many times. The chain uses TRBV27 and TRBJ2-5; 7 positions match TRBD1. Germline V gene sequence: CDR1 MNHEY, CDR2 SMNVEV (reference sequence). This CDR3 is built from 13 residues. The V and J ends lost 5 bases and 4 bases, in that order; junction bases with no gene match: 4. Here the CDR3 reads CASSHQGVETQYF. The CDR3 DNA follows: TGTGCCAGCAGTCATCAGGGGGTAGAGACCCAGTACTTC.

The CDR3 coding sequence is TGTGCCAGCTCACCCGGGCTGGGGGCCGGGGAGCTGTTTTTT. The encoded protein is CASSPGLGAGELFF. The V call is TRBV18, the J call TRBJ2-2; the D gene could be TRBD1 or TRBD2 (5 bases each). This CDR3 has 14 residues. Trimming took 3 bases from V and 6 from J, leaving 11 bases between them. Germline lookup yields CDR1 KGHSH and CDR2 LQKENI.

The chain recombines TRBV20-1 with TRBJ2-7; tentatively, D is TRBD1 or TRBD2 (5 bases each). Trimming cost V 2 bases and J 1 base, with 18 bases left between them. The CDR3 is 16 residues long. Germline CDR1 and CDR2: DFQATT and SNEGSKA (reference sequence). This chain's CDR3 is CSARPPRETESYEQYF. The CDR3 DNA reads TGCAGTGCTAGACCTCCGAGGGAGACAGAGTCCTACGAGCAGTACTTC.

This chain uses TRBV5-4 with TRBJ2-7, with D perhaps TRBD2 (6 bases). Germline loops: CDR1 SGHNT, CDR2 YYREEE (reference sequence). The CDR3 covers 15 residues. Trimming left V 0 bases short and J 6 bases short, with 16 bases between. The CDR3 sequence is CASSLEIGGGSEQYF. CDR3 in DNA: TGTGCCAGCAGCTTGGAGATCGGGGGTGGAAGCGAGCAGTACTTC.

This clonotype appeared many times. This chain joins TRBV20-1 and TRBJ2-7, with 8 bases lining up with TRBD1. This CDR3 comprises 16 residues. Per the germline V gene, CDR1 is DFQATT and CDR2 is SNEGSKA (reference sequence). The V gene end was trimmed by 6 bases and the J gene end by 0 bases; junction bases not matched to a gene: 13. CDR3 coding DNA: TGCAGTGCAAACGCTTGGGGACAGGCTCACTCCTACGAGCAGTACTTC. It specifies CSANAWGQAHSYEQYF.

The V call is TRBV5-4, the J call TRBJ1-1; D ambiguous. The CDR3 totals 13 residues. Trimming took 3 bases from V and 8 from J, leaving 14 bases between them. Germline CDR1 and CDR2: SGHNT and YYREEE (reference sequence). Written as DNA, the CDR3 is TGTGCCAGCAGCTCGGACCTTAGCCTCGAAGCTTTCTTT. This translates into CASSSDLSLEAFF.